The 18 T cell receptor beta chains below were found in one sample sequenced in a study of blood T cell repertoires in COVID-19. Repertoires were generated with immunoSEQ multiplex PCR, while TCRdb's copy carries only in-frame clones and drops some. The sample comprises about 110,000 clones, around 83% of which are singletons, and about 4.3% rests with the top ten. Sample: peripheral blood. The receptors were gathered from a man between 65 and 85 years old with acute or convalescent COVID-19.

The chain is built from TRBV29-1 and TRBJ1-2; 8 nucleotides line up with TRBD1. The CDR3 runs to 13 residues. Per germline, CDR1 SQVTM and CDR2 ANQGSEA. The junction had 9 bases not matched to a gene; V was cut back by 4 bases and J by 8 bases. The CDR3: CSVVVRGLNGYTF. CDR3 bases: TGCAGCGTTGTAGTCAGGGGGCTAAACGGCTACACCTTC.

This clone was counted only a few times. V usage is TRBV18 and J usage is TRBJ2-3; the D gene is possibly TRBD2 (7 bases). Trimming removed 5 bases from V and 6 bases from J, with 18 bases in between. Germline V gives CDR1 KGHSH, CDR2 LQKENI. The length of the CDR3 is 15 residues. The CDR3 reads CASSTRGAPLDTQYF. The CDR3 DNA follows: TGTGCCAGCTCAACTCGGGGGGCCCCCCTGGATACGCAGTATTTT.

The chain has TRBV6-6 and TRBJ2-7; D may be TRBD2 (7 bases). The CDR3 contains 14 residues. Germline CDR1 reads MNHNY; CDR2 reads SVGAGI (reference sequence). Between the trimmed V and J ends, which lost 6 bases and 5 bases, there was a span of 17 bases. This CDR3 is CASSPNEGGNEQYF. The DNA for the CDR3 is TGTGCCAGCAGCCCGAACGAGGGGGGGAACGAGCAGTACTTC.

This chain uses TRBV2 with TRBJ1-2; 9 bases align to TRBD1. Per germline, CDR1 SNHLY and CDR2 FYNNEI. CDR3 length equals 16 residues. V lost 5 bases to trimming and J lost 5 bases; unmatched junction nucleotides: 12. DNA of the CDR3: TGTGCCAGCAGTTACACGGGACAGGGAGGACCTTATGGCTACACCTTC. Its translation is CASSYTGQGGPYGYTF.

The chain links TRBV9 to TRBJ2-5; D possibly corresponds to TRBD2 (6 bases). The ends were cut back, 4 bases at V and 5 bases at J, with 15 bases in the middle. Germline V gene lookup returns CDR1 SGDLS and CDR2 YYNGEE. The CDR3 runs 14 residues. The CDR3 region has the DNA TGTGCCAGCAGCCGGACCGGGAGAGGGGAGACCCAGTACTTC. Encoded protein: CASSRTGRGETQYF.

The gene calls are TRBV6-5 and TRBJ1-4; 10 nucleotides match TRBD1. V shed 6 bases and J 8 bases; nucleotides not matched to a gene: 6. Germline V gene sequence: CDR1 MNHEY, CDR2 SVGAGI. CDR3 size: 14 residues. DNA for the CDR3: TGTGCCAGCAGGGTTACGGGACAGGGGGAAAAACTGTTTTTT. Amino acids: CASRVTGQGEKLFF.

The rearrangement uses TRBV6-6 and TRBJ2-4, with 7 bases aligning to TRBD1. V shed 0 bases and J 13 bases; nucleotides not matched to a gene: 9. The CDR3 consists of 14 residues. The germline CDR1 and CDR2 sequences are MNHNY and SVGAGI (reference sequence). Here the CDR3 reads CASSYSTDTTGQYF. The CDR3 DNA follows: TGTGCCAGCAGTTACTCGACGGACACGACAGGGCAGTACTTC.

The rearrangement uses TRBV6-2 or TRBV6-3 and TRBJ2-7; D unresolved. The CDR3 has 15 residues. The ends were cut back, 5 bases at V and 2 bases at J, with 16 bases in the middle. The germline CDR1 and CDR2 sequences are MNHEY and SVGEGT. The CDR3 nucleotides are TGTGCCAGCAGTGTAGCTGCCCTGAGGCCCTACGAGCAGTACTTC. This codes for CASSVAALRPYEQYF.

This clone was counted once. The V gene is TRBV5-1, the J gene TRBJ2-7; 8 bases fit TRBD1. This CDR3 contains 14 residues. Unmatched junction bases numbered 5, after V lost 0 bases and J lost 6 bases. Germline V gene sequence: CDR1 SGHRS, CDR2 YFSETQ. CDR3 DNA sequence: TGCGCCAGCAGCTTGGGGGGCAGGGGGCTCGAGCAGTACTTC. Its protein product is CASSLGGRGLEQYF.

The chain joins TRBV12-5 to TRBJ1-2, with D perhaps matching TRBD1 (6 bases). Trimming removed 0 bases from V and 7 bases from J, with 18 bases in between. Per germline, CDR1 LGHNT and CDR2 FRNRAP. CDR3 length equals 16 residues. CDR3 sequence: CASGLVVGAQAGGYTF. As DNA, the CDR3 is TGTGCTAGTGGTTTGGTAGTGGGGGCGCAGGCCGGTGGCTACACCTTC.

V usage is TRBV5-5 and J usage is TRBJ2-7; 8 bases are a match to TRBD1. V shed 4 bases, J shed 0 bases, and the junction held 3 bases outside the gene matches. Looked up from germline, CDR1 is SGHKS and CDR2 is YYEKEE (reference sequence). The length of the CDR3 is 14 residues. The CDR3 loop reads CASSRTGSSYEQYF. The CDR3 DNA follows: TGTGCCAGCAGCCGGACAGGGAGCTCCTACGAGCAGTACTTC.

V is TRBV5-1 and J is TRBJ2-1; 12 bases fit TRBD2. This CDR3 comprises 15 residues. CDR1 and CDR2 (germline): SGHRS, YFSETQ. V shed 4 bases and J 6 bases; nucleotides not matched to a gene: 5. CDR3 sequence (DNA): TGCGCCAGCAGCCAGGGACTAGCGGGTCTCAATGAGCAGTTCTTC. Residues: CASSQGLAGLNEQFF.

V usage is TRBV7-2 and J usage is TRBJ1-2; TRBD1 is a possible D gene (6 bases). The V end lost 0 bases, the J end lost 8 bases, and 13 bases lay between the germline ends. The CDR3 covers 14 residues. Germline CDR1 SGHTA, CDR2 FQGNSA. The CDR3 sequence is CASSLATGRRGYTF. The CDR3 DNA sequence: TGTGCCAGCAGCTTAGCAACAGGGAGAAGGGGCTACACCTTC. Full variable domain (rest looked up from reference TRBV7-2 and TRBJ1-2): GAGVSQSPSNKVTEKGKDVELRCDPISGHTALYWYRQSLGQGLEFLIYFQGNSAPDKSGLPSDRFSAERTGGSVSTLTIQRTQQEDSAVYLCASSLATGRRGYTFGSGTRLTVV.

V usage is TRBV6-2 or TRBV6-3 and J usage is TRBJ2-3; D is undetermined. CDR3 length: 14 residues. The germline V gene has CDR1 MNHEY and CDR2 SVGEGT. The ends were cut back, 0 bases at V and 7 bases at J, with 11 bases in the middle. For the CDR3, the DNA is TGTGCCAGCAGTTACTCGATCACGAGGAATACGCAGTATTTT. It encodes CASSYSITRNTQYF.

The sample holds a few counts of this clone. This chain links TRBV3-1 (or the pseudogene TRBV3-2) with TRBJ1-5; 9 positions match TRBD1. From germline, CDR1 is LGHDT and CDR2 YNNKEL (reference sequence). The CDR3 spans 15 residues. V lost 4 bases to trimming and J lost 9 bases; unmatched junction nucleotides: 10. CDR3: CASSRGQGAEWPQHF. Here the CDR3 DNA reads TGTGCCAGCAGCCGGGGACAGGGTGCTGAATGGCCCCAGCATTTT.

This rearrangement joins TRBV18 to TRBJ2-1, with D tentatively TRBD2 (5 bases). CDR3 length: 14 amino acids. Between the trimmed V and J ends, which lost 5 bases and 6 bases, there was a span of 14 bases. CDR1 and CDR2 (germline): KGHSH, LQKENI. The CDR3 DNA reads as TGTGCCAGCTCAGGGAGTACAGTGATCAATGAGCAGTTCTTC. Its protein is CASSGSTVINEQFF.

On this clone itself: Different DNA sequences within this sample yield the same CDR3. The chain uses TRBV18 and TRBJ2-5; 10 bases fit TRBD2. Per germline, CDR1 KGHSH and CDR2 LQKENI. The CDR3 has 16 amino acids. Trimming removed 3 bases from V and 2 bases from J; junction bases left unmatched: 6. The chain's CDR3 is CASSPPSGGVQETQYF. The CDR3, as DNA: TGTGCCAGCTCACCCCCAAGCGGGGGGGTGCAAGAGACCCAGTACTTC.

The chain combines TRBV5-1 with TRBJ2-7, with 12 positions matching TRBD1. Germline CDR1 is SGHRS and CDR2 is YFSETQ. Trimming took 1 base from V and 8 from J; bases not matched to a gene: 10. The CDR3 is made up of 16 amino acids. CDR3 amino acids: CASSLTSLGTGGKQYF. CDR3 nucleotide sequence: TGCGCCAGCAGCTTGACCTCCCTAGGGACAGGGGGCAAGCAGTACTTC.